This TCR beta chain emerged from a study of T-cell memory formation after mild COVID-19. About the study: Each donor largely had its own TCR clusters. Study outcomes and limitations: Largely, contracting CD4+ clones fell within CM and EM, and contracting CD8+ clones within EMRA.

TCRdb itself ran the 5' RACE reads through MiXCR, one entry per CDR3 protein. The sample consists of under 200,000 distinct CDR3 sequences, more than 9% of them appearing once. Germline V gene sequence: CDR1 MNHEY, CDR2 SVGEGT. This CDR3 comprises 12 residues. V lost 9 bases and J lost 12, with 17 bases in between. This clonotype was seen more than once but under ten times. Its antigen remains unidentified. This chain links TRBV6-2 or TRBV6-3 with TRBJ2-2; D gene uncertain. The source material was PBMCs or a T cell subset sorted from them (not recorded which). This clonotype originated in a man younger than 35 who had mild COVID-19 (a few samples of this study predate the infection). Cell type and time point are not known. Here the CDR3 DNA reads TGTGCCAGTTCCGACCTAGGGAAAAAGCTGTTTTTT. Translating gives CASSDLGKKLFF.